This T cell receptor (beta chain) was profiled in a study of blood T cell repertoires in COVID-19. Study at large: Italy, Spain and the United States were the sources of the convalescent and acute COVID-19 samples.

Trimming shortened V by 5 bases and J by 4 bases, and 18 bases separated the two germline ends. The CDR3 length is 17 residues. Germline lookup yields CDR1 MNHNY and CDR2 SVGAGI (reference sequence). Original processing notes: Using reference gene primer amplification, nucleated cell counts were estimated. Data came from immunoSEQ multiplex PCR; TCRdb stores just in-frame clones and leaves some out. That table supplies the V and J calls and clone size; D and trimming were determined from the DNA. The data hold roughly 63,000 clones, with roughly 80% observed a single time. The chain recombines TRBV6-6 with TRBJ2-6; a weak D match, TRBD1 (8 bases). Sequencing input: peripheral blood. This TCR was sampled from a human donor in a cohort sampled during active COVID-19. As DNA, the CDR3 is TGTGCCAGCAGTCCCACAGGGGGGGGAACCGGGGCCAACGTCCTGACTTTC. The encoded protein is CASSPTGGGTGANVLTF.